The rows below give T cell receptor beta chains drawn from one sample of a study of T cell responses to AZD1222 COVID-19 vaccine. Assay: immunoSEQ multiplex PCR; the TCRdb copy retains only in-frame clones and omits some. Of 100,000 to 120,000 clones in the sample, about 85% are singletons; the top ten hold around 3%. The specimen was peripheral blood, collected on day 0 of AZD1222 vaccination. These receptors all come from an adult in good health. Each CDR3 is given with its conserved first and last residue. A D gene is named only where the DNA matches it firmly. Not every row has a clone size; where given, it reads once, few, many or a size class.

J gene,clone size,V gene,CDR3 length,D gene,CDR3 DNA,CDR3 protein
TRBJ1-1,-,TRBV6-5,13,-,TGTGCCAGCACAAAGTCCGGGAACACTGAAGCTTTCTTT,CASTKSGNTEAFF
TRBJ1-2,-,TRBV2,12,-,TGTGCCAGCAGTGTCGGGAACTATGGCTACACCTTC,CASSVGNYGYTF
TRBJ1-2,once,TRBV19,15,-,TGTGCCAGTAGTATAAACGCACCGACACCCTATGGCTACACCTTC,CASSINAPTPYGYTF
TRBJ2-5,-,TRBV11-2,15,TRBD2,TGTGCCAGCAGCCAGGGACTAGCGTCGGGAGAGACCCAGTACTTC,CASSQGLASGETQYF
TRBJ2-5,-,TRBV29-1,15,-,TGCAGCGTCGAGGGACGGGCCCTCTACCAAGAGACCCAGTACTTC,CSVEGRALYQETQYF
TRBJ1-5,-,TRBV2,15,TRBD1,TGTGCCAGCAGCCGGGGACAGGTTGACAATCAGCCCCAGCATTTT,CASSRGQVDNQPQHF
TRBJ1-5,once,TRBV28,12,-,TGTGCCAGCAGTTTAGCTCCTCAGCCCCAGCATTTT,CASSLAPQPQHF
TRBJ2-3,-,TRBV7-9,15,TRBD2,TGTGCCAGCAGCTTAGGTGGCGGGAGTATCGATACGCAGTATTTT,CASSLGGGSIDTQYF
TRBJ2-3,-,TRBV11-3,17,TRBD2,TGTGCCAGCAGCTCGCCCGGGGGGGGGCCAAACACAGATACGCAGTATTTT,CASSSPGGGPNTDTQYF
TRBJ1-3,-,TRBV3-1/TRBV3-2,13,-,TGTGCCAGCGCCCGAGGGTCTGGAAACACCATATATTTT,CASARGSGNTIYF
TRBJ2-3,-,TRBV5-4,15,-,TGTGCCAGCAGCTTGTTTGGGGGAGGCACAGATACGCAGTATTTT,CASSLFGGGTDTQYF
TRBJ1-3,-,TRBV5-6,16,TRBD1,TGTGCCAGCAGCTTGGTCGAGACAGGGGATGGAAACACCATATATTTT,CASSLVETGDGNTIYF
TRBJ2-5,few,TRBV27,12,-,TGTGCCAGCAGTCCTAGTGGAGCGACCCAGTACTTC,CASSPSGATQYF
TRBJ2-3,few,TRBV11-3,16,-,TGTGCCAGCCAAGCGGGGGGTGTTGGCACAGGGGGTACGCAGTATTTT,CASQAGGVGTGGTQYF
TRBJ1-2,few,TRBV7-4,14,-,TGTGCCAGCAGCTTAGGAGCAGCTAACTATGGCTACACCTTC,CASSLGAANYGYTF
TRBJ2-1,-,TRBV28,15,TRBD2,TGTGCCAGCAGTTTGGCTAGCGGGCCCTACAATGAGCAGTTCTTC,CASSLASGPYNEQFF
TRBJ2-5,-,TRBV11-2,15,TRBD1,TGTGCCAGCAGCTTTGGGCAGGGGGCAGGAGAGACCCAGTACTTC,CASSFGQGAGETQYF
TRBJ1-1,-,TRBV18,14,-,TGTGCCAGCTCACCAACCAGGGGAGAGGCTGAAGCTTTCTTT,CASSPTRGEAEAFF
TRBJ1-4,-,TRBV5-1,16,TRBD1,TGCGCCAGCAGCACCGGACAGGGAGGGACTAATGAAAAACTGTTTTTT,CASSTGQGGTNEKLFF
TRBJ1-1,-,TRBV11-3,13,-,TGTGCCAGCAGTTCGCCCCCAGGGGATTGCGCTTTCTTT,CASSSPPGDCAFF
TRBJ2-7,-,TRBV7-8,17,TRBD2,TGTGCCAGCAGCCCACCCTTGAGGGCGGGGGGGCTTTACGAGCAGTACTTC,CASSPPLRAGGLYEQYF
TRBJ1-2,-,TRBV28,12,-,TGTGCCAGCGATACAGGGAGCTATGGCTACACCTTC,CASDTGSYGYTF
TRBJ2-1,-,TRBV7-8,22,TRBD2,TGTGCCAGCAGCTTAGATCGGCCGGCTAGCGGGGGGCTCCCGAGCTCCTACAATGAGCAGTTCTTC,CASSLDRPASGGLPSSYNEQFF
TRBJ2-1,-,TRBV2,14,TRBD1,TGTGCCAGCAGTTCGGACAGGGGGAGGGGTGAGCAGTTCTTC,CASSSDRGRGEQFF
TRBJ1-2,-,TRBV19,11,-,TGTGCCAGTAGTTGGAGAGATGGCTACACCTTC,CASSWRDGYTF
TRBJ2-7,-,TRBV5-1,15,TRBD2,TGCGCCAGCAGCTTGGGCGAGACTAGCGTATACGAGCAGTACTTC,CASSLGETSVYEQYF
TRBJ1-2,-,TRBV6-5,14,-,TGTGCCAGCAGTCCAGACCGTCTTTTCTATGGCTACACCTTC,CASSPDRLFYGYTF
TRBJ1-5,-,TRBV28,14,-,TGTGCCAGCAGGGGAGGAGGGAACAATCAGCCCCAGCATTTT,CASRGGGNNQPQHF
TRBJ2-4,-,TRBV7-9,12,-,TGTGCCAGCAGCCCGCTAGAAAACATTCAGTACTTC,CASSPLENIQYF
TRBJ1-3,-,TRBV18,14,-,TGTGCCAGCTCACCTGGAGCCTCTGGAAACACCATATATTTT,CASSPGASGNTIYF
TRBJ1-2,-,TRBV19,14,-,TGTGCCAGTAGTATGGGAGGAAGCTTCTATGGCTACACCTTC,CASSMGGSFYGYTF
TRBJ2-1,-,TRBV3-1/TRBV3-2,15,TRBD2,TGTGCCAGCAGCCAGAGGACTAGCGGGAGTAATGAGCAGTTCTTC,CASSQRTSGSNEQFF
TRBJ2-1,-,TRBV6-5,15,TRBD2,TGTGCCAGCAGGTCCGGGACTAGAGCACGCAATGAGCAGTTCTTC,CASRSGTRARNEQFF
TRBJ2-1,-,TRBV6-6,14,-,TGTGCCAGCAGTTACTCGAGGGAGGCGAATGAGCAGTTCTTC,CASSYSREANEQFF
TRBJ2-7,-,TRBV10-3,13,-,TGTGCCATCAGTGACACAGGGCGGTACGAGCAGTACTTC,CAISDTGRYEQYF
TRBJ1-6,-,TRBV9,17,-,TGTGCCAGCAGCACCCAACAGGAGAGCTCCTATAATTCACCCCTCCACTTT,CASSTQQESSYNSPLHF
TRBJ1-1,once,TRBV19,14,TRBD1,TGTGCCAGTAGTGGACAGGGGGGGAACACTGAAGCTTTCTTT,CASSGQGGNTEAFF
TRBJ1-4,-,TRBV5-1,14,-,TGCGCCAGCAGCTTCGATCAGGGCAATGAAAAACTGTTTTTT,CASSFDQGNEKLFF
TRBJ2-1,-,TRBV29-1,15,TRBD1,TGCAGCGTTGAAACCTCGGGACAGGGGAGCGATGAGCAGTTCTTC,CSVETSGQGSDEQFF
TRBJ2-1,once,TRBV2,18,-,TGTGCCAGCAGCACCAACCCCCTATCTCAGACTAGTATCAATGAGCAGTTCTTC,CASSTNPLSQTSINEQFF